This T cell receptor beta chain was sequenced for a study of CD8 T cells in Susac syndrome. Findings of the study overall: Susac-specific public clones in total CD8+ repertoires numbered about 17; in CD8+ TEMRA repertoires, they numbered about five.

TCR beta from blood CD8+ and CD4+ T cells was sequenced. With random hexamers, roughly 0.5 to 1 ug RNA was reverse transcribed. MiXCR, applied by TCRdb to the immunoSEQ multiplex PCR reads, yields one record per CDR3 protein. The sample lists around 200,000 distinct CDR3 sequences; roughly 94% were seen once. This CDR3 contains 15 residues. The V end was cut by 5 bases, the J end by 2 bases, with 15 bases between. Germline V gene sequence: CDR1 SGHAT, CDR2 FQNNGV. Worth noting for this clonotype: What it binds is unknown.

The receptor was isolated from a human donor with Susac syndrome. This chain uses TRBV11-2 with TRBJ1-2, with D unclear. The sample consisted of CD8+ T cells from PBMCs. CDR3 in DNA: TGTGCCAGCAGCCCCTCCCTGGATCAAAACTATGGCTACACCTTC. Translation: CASSPSLDQNYGYTF.